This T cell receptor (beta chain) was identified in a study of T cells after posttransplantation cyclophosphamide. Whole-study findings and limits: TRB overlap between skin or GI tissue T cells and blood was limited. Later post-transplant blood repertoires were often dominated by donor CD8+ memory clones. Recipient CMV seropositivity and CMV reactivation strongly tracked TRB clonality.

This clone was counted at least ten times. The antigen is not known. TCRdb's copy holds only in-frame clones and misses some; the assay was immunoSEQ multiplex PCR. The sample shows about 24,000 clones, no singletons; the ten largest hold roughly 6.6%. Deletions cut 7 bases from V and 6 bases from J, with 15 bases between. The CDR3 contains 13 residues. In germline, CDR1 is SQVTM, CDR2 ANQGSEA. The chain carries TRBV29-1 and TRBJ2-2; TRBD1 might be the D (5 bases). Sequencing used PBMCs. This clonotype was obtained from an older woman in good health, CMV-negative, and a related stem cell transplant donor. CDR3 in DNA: TGCAGCGCTACGGGTCAAGGGGCCGGGGAGCTGTTTTTT. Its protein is CSATGQGAGELFF.